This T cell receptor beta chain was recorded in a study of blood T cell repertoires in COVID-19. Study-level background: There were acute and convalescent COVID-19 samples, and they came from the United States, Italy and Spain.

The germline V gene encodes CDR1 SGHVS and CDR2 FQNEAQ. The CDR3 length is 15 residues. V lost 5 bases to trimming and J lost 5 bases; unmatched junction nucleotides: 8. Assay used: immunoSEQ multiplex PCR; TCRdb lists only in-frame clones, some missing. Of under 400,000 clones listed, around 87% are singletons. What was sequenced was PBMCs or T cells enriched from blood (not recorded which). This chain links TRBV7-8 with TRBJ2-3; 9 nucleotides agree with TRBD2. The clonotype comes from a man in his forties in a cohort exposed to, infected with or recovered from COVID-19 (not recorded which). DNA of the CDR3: TGTGCCAGCAGCCGAGAGCTAGCGGGATTAGATACGCAGTATTTT. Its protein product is CASSRELAGLDTQYF. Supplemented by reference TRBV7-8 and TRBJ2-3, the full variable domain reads GAGVSQSPRYKVAKRGQDVALRCDPISGHVSLFWYQQALGQGPEFLTYFQNEAQLDKSGLPSDRFFAERPEGSVSTLKIQRTQQEDSAVYLCASSRELAGLDTQYFGPGTRLTVL.